This TCR beta chain is from a study of cytomegalovirus exposure and HLA in healthy donors. This cohort consisted of healthy bone marrow donors. As for this clone: Antigen: not known.

Overall study findings and caveats: Some V segments, including TRBV6-2 and TRBV6-3, were excluded as indistinguishable. Previous analysis showed most TCR beta V segments were productive about 87% or about 30% of the time. TCR beta chains numbering 150 to 200 were designated cytomegalovirus-associated.

The CDR3 covers 17 residues. The V gene's germline CDR1 is SGHVS and CDR2 FQNEAQ. V shed 1 base, J shed 3 bases, and the junction held 11 bases outside the gene matches. 13 Jbeta primers and 60 Vbeta primers were used for the PCR. Repertoires were generated with immunoSEQ multiplex PCR, while TCRdb's copy carries only in-frame clones and drops some. The table includes tens of thousands of clones, roughly 67% detected once. The sequence was collected from a man aged 35-49 years in good health and CMV-seropositive. The gene calls are TRBV7-8 and TRBJ2-7; TRBD2 matches 8 bases. The sample comprised PBMCs. CDR3 nucleotides: TGTGCCAGCAGCTTAGGGGTTGGGGCGGGAGGCCACTACGAGCAGTACTTC. It translates to CASSLGVGAGGHYEQYF.